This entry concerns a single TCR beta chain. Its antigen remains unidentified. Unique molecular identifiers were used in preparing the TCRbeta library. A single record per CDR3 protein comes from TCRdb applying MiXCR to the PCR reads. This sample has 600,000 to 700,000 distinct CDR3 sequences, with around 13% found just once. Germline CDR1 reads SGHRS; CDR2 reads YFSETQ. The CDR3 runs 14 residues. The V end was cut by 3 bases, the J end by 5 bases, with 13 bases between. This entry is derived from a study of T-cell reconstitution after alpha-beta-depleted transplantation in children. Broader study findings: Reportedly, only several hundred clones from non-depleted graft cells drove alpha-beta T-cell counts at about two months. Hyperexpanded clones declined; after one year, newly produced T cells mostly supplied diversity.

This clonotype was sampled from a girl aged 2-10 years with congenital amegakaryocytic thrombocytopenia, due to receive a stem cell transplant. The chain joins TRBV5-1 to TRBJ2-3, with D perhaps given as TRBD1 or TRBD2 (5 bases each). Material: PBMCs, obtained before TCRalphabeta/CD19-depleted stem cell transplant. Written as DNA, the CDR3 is TGCGCCAGCAGCTCGGGACGGCTAGGAGATACGCAGTATTTT. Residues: CASSSGRLGDTQYF. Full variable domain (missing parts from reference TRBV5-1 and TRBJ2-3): KAGVTQTPRYLIKTRGQQVTLSCSPISGHRSVSWYQQTPGQGLQFLFEYFSETQRNKGNFPGRFSGRQFSNSRSEMNVSTLELGDSALYLCASSSGRLGDTQYFGPGTRLTVL.